One and the same sample provided the 18 T cell receptor beta chains below, sequenced in a study of blood T cell repertoires in COVID-19. Sequenced by immunoSEQ multiplex PCR; TCRdb stores in-frame clones only, minus some. This sample yields 120,000 to 150,000 clones, of which roughly 89% are seen a single time; more than 6.5% belongs to the top ten. Material for sequencing was peripheral blood. The receptors come from a woman between 45 and 60 years old with active or convalescent COVID-19.

The V call is TRBV19, the J call TRBJ2-1; 11 nucleotides line up with TRBD2. The CDR3 loop spans 14 amino acids. V was clipped by 5 bases and J by 9 bases; unmatched bases: 6. Germline lookup yields CDR1 LNHDA and CDR2 SQIVND (reference sequence). CDR3 nucleotides: TGTGCCAGTAGTCTTAGCGGGAGGGCGGCTGAGCAGTTCTTC. Residues: CASSLSGRAAEQFF. The full variable domain, completed using reference TRBV19 and TRBJ2-1, is DGGITQSPKYLFRKEGQNVTLSCEQNLNHDAMYWYRQDPGQGLRLIYYSQIVNDFQKGDIAEGYSVSREKKESFPLTVTSAQKNPTAFYLCASSLSGRAAEQFFGPGTRLTVL.

This chain links TRBV6-5 with TRBJ1-6; unclear D gene. This CDR3 spans 13 amino acids. The V gene lost 4 bases and the J gene lost 9 bases, with 10 bases spanning the gap. Per the germline V gene, CDR1 is MNHEY and CDR2 is SVGAGI. CDR3 coding DNA: TGTGCCAGCAGTTTTGCCGGCGGTTCACCCCTCCACTTT. This encodes CASSFAGGSPLHF.

The chain uses TRBV2 and TRBJ2-3, with 9 bases lining up with TRBD1. Germline CDR1 is SNHLY and CDR2 is FYNNEI. CDR3 size: 16 residues. The V gene end was trimmed by 3 bases and the J gene end by 3 bases; junction bases not matched to a gene: 7. CDR3 in amino acids: CASSDPTGGWTDTQYF. The CDR3 DNA reads TGTGCCAGCAGTGATCCAACAGGGGGCTGGACAGATACGCAGTATTTT. Combining the CDR3 with reference TRBV2 and TRBJ2-3 gives the whole variable domain EPEVTQTPSHQVTQMGQEVILRCVPISNHLYFYWYRQILGQKVEFLVSFYNNEISEKSEIFDDQFSVERPDGSNFTLKIRSTKLEDSAMYFCASSDPTGGWTDTQYFGPGTRLTVL.

The chain recombines TRBV2 with TRBJ2-5; D is ambiguous. Trimming took off 3 bases at V and 3 bases at J, with 23 bases between the two ends. The CDR3 has 18 residues. From germline, CDR1 is SNHLY and CDR2 FYNNEI. CDR3 loop: CASSEWLCRIPEEETQYF. The CDR3 nucleotides read TGTGCCAGCAGTGAGTGGCTGTGTAGGATCCCCGAGGAAGAGACCCAGTACTTC.

This clone has a single count. The chain carries TRBV2 and TRBJ1-1; 7 bases agree with TRBD1. Trimming removed 7 bases from V and 1 base from J; junction bases left unmatched: 6. The germline V gene encodes CDR1 SNHLY and CDR2 FYNNEI. The CDR3 loop spans 14 amino acids. The CDR3 here is CASTGDRPNTEAFF. The CDR3 coding sequence is TGTGCCAGCACCGGGGACAGACCGAACACTGAAGCTTTCTTT.

The chain is built from TRBV19 and TRBJ2-2; 10 bases agree with TRBD2. The V gene end was trimmed by 9 bases and the J gene end by 0 bases; junction bases not matched to a gene: 4. The CDR3 consists of 15 residues. From germline, CDR1 is LNHDA and CDR2 SQIVND (reference sequence). In DNA form, the CDR3 reads TGTGCCAGCCGGGGACTAGCGACGAACACCGGGGAGCTGTTTTTT. Translating gives CASRGLATNTGELFF. Complete variable domain (other parts from reference TRBV19 and TRBJ2-2): DGGITQSPKYLFRKEGQNVTLSCEQNLNHDAMYWYRQDPGQGLRLIYYSQIVNDFQKGDIAEGYSVSREKKESFPLTVTSAQKNPTAFYLCASRGLATNTGELFFGEGSRLTVL.

The J gene is TRBJ1-1, the V gene TRBV6-5, with TRBD1 matching 7 bases. The J segment lost 5 bases and the V segment lost 2 bases, leaving 2 bases of the junction unmatched. Germline-derived CDR1 and CDR2 are MNHEY and SVGAGI. The length of the CDR3 is 13 residues. The CDR3 sequence is CASSYTTGTEAFF. CDR3 nucleotide sequence: TGTGCCAGCAGTTACACGACAGGGACTGAAGCTTTCTTT.

In its sample, this clone was seen once. The chain is built from TRBV6-2 or TRBV6-3 and TRBJ2-1, with D perhaps matching TRBD1 (5 bases). The CDR3 runs 14 residues. The V end lost 6 bases, the J end lost 3 bases, and 12 bases lay between the germline ends. The V gene's germline CDR1 is MNHEY and CDR2 SVGEGT. CDR3 in amino acids: CASSPRGLYNEQFF. The CDR3 DNA is TGTGCCAGCAGCCCAAGGGGCCTCTACAATGAGCAGTTCTTC.

This rearrangement joins TRBV27 to TRBJ2-7; tentative D call: TRBD2 (6 bases). V lost 2 bases to trimming and J lost 3 bases, with 14 bases between them. Germline lookup yields CDR1 MNHEY and CDR2 SMNVEV (reference sequence). This CDR3 is 15 amino acids long. CDR3 coding DNA: TGTGCCAGCAGTTTAGCGGAGGGGCAAATCTACGAGCAGTACTTC. Protein sequence: CASSLAEGQIYEQYF.

The chain combines TRBV3-1 (or the pseudogene TRBV3-2) with TRBJ2-7; 10 positions agree with TRBD2. In germline, CDR1 is LGHDT, CDR2 YNNKEL (reference sequence). CDR3 length equals 16 residues. The V gene end was trimmed by 7 bases and the J gene end by 6 bases; junction bases not matched to a gene: 15. The CDR3 is CASTPQTSGPGGEQYF. CDR3 coding DNA: TGTGCCAGCACACCTCAGACTAGCGGGCCGGGGGGCGAGCAGTACTTC.

This clone has more than one count but fewer than ten. The chain combines TRBV3-1 (or the pseudogene TRBV3-2) with TRBJ2-1; D is possibly TRBD1 (6 bases). This CDR3 comprises 12 residues. Trimming took 4 bases from V and 7 from J, leaving 8 bases between them. CDR1 LGHDT and CDR2 YNNKEL come from the germline V gene (reference sequence). The CDR3 sequence: CASSRQGNEQFF. CDR3 bases: TGTGCCAGCAGCCGCCAGGGGAATGAGCAGTTCTTC.

The rearrangement uses TRBV3-1 (or the pseudogene TRBV3-2) and TRBJ1-2; TRBD1 aligns across 9 bases. This CDR3 comprises 13 residues. With 4 bases clipped from V and 8 bases from J, the junction kept 5 bases outside the gene matches. CDR1 is LGHDT, CDR2 YNNKEL, per germline (reference sequence). DNA of the CDR3: TGTGCCAGCAGCCGAGGGACAGGGATCGGCTACACCTTC. Protein product: CASSRGTGIGYTF.

V usage is TRBV19 and J usage is TRBJ2-1; 14 bases match TRBD2. With V trimmed by 10 bases and J by 6 bases, 8 bases remained unmatched. CDR3 length equals 15 residues. The germline V gene has CDR1 LNHDA and CDR2 SQIVND (reference sequence). The CDR3 loop is CATSGTSGSPNEQFF. CDR3 in DNA: TGTGCCACCTCCGGGACTAGCGGGAGCCCCAATGAGCAGTTCTTC.

The chain couples TRBV19 to TRBJ1-5; 7 bases fit TRBD1. Losses at the gene ends were 5 bases for V and 0 bases for J; bases not matched to a gene: 10. The V gene's germline CDR1 is LNHDA and CDR2 SQIVND (reference sequence). The CDR3 totals 17 residues. The CDR3 sequence is CASSFDRAGYSNQPQHF. CDR3 DNA sequence: TGTGCCAGTAGTTTTGACAGGGCGGGTTATAGCAATCAGCCCCAGCATTTT.

V is TRBV11-3 and J is TRBJ2-7; D may be TRBD1 (5 bases). The germline CDR1 and CDR2 sequences are SGHNT and YENEEA. Trimming shortened V by 5 bases and J by 1 base, and 15 bases separated the two germline ends. This CDR3 comprises 15 residues. CDR3 residues: CASSRDSLRSYEQYF. CDR3 sequence (DNA): TGTGCCAGCAGCCGAGACAGTCTAAGGTCCTACGAGCAGTACTTC. Together with reference TRBV11-3 and TRBJ2-7, the CDR3 gives the full variable domain: EAGVVQSPRYKIIEKKQPVAFWCNPISGHNTLYWYLQNLGQGPELLIRYENEEAVDDSQLPKDRFSAERLKGVDSTLKIQPAELGDSAVYLCASSRDSLRSYEQYFGPGTRLTVT.

CDR3 protein: CASSAKTDYQPQHF. DNA of the CDR3: TGTGCCAGCAGTGCAAAGACAGATTATCAGCCCCAGCATTTT. The genes are TRBV2 and TRBJ1-5; the D gene is possibly TRBD1 (5 bases). Germline assignment: CDR1 SNHLY and CDR2 FYNNEI. The CDR3 length is 14 residues. Deletions cut 4 bases from V and 5 bases from J, with 12 bases between.

V and J are TRBV6-2 or TRBV6-3 and TRBJ2-5; 8 bases align to TRBD2. V lost 6 bases and J lost 5; bases outside the gene matches: 8. This CDR3 region has 14 residues. CDR1 is MNHEY, CDR2 SVGEGT, per germline. CDR3 protein: CASSRGGREETQYF. The CDR3 nucleotides read TGTGCCAGCAGCCGGGGGGGGCGCGAGGAGACCCAGTACTTC.

The chain couples TRBV4-2 to TRBJ2-7; a weak D match, TRBD2 (6 bases). Germline lookup yields CDR1 LGHNA and CDR2 YNFKEQ. V was trimmed by 3 bases and J by 1 base, leaving 16 bases between them. The CDR3 totals 16 residues. Here the CDR3 DNA reads TGTGCCAGCAGCCAGGCTGGCTCCGGGGGATCCTACGAGCAGTACTTC. It codes for CASSQAGSGGSYEQYF.